A single sample is the source of the 16 T cell receptor beta chains below, sequenced in a study of CD4+ T cells in melanoma. The data were produced by immunoSEQ multiplex PCR, yet TCRdb's version contains in-frame clones alone and is incomplete. The sample shows tens of thousands of clones, 60% to 80% of them seen only once. Sequencing was performed on tumor tissue. All receptors derive from a human donor with melanoma.

The chain has TRBV7-2 and TRBJ1-2; D is ambiguous. The V and J ends lost 5 bases and 1 base respectively, with 17 bases between them. Germline CDR1 reads SGHTA; CDR2 reads FQGNSA. This CDR3 contains 16 residues. The CDR3 is CASSDPRRTHNYGYTF. The CDR3 DNA follows: TGTGCCAGCAGCGACCCGCGAAGAACCCATAACTATGGCTACACCTTC. Using reference TRBV7-2 and TRBJ1-2 for the parts outside the CDR3, the full variable domain is GAGVSQSPSNKVTEKGKDVELRCDPISGHTALYWYRQSLGQGLEFLIYFQGNSAPDKSGLPSDRFSAERTGGSVSTLTIQRTQQEDSAVYLCASSDPRRTHNYGYTFGSGTRLTVV.

This rearrangement joins TRBV5-1 to TRBJ2-1; D remains ambiguous. CDR1 is SGHRS, CDR2 YFSETQ, per germline. Trimming stripped 4 bases from V and 8 bases from J, with 7 bases between. The CDR3 has 11 residues. The CDR3 loop is CASSEFYEQFF. In nucleotides, the CDR3 is TGCGCCAGCAGCGAATTCTATGAGCAGTTCTTC.

The chain has TRBV13 and TRBJ2-7; D may be TRBD1 or TRBD2 (5 bases each). Per germline, CDR1 PRHDT and CDR2 FYEKMQ (reference sequence). V lost 5 bases and J lost 3, with 11 bases in between. This CDR3 region has 13 residues. This CDR3 is CASSPRDDYEQYF. The CDR3 coding sequence is TGTGCCAGCAGCCCCCGGGACGACTACGAGCAGTACTTC.

This clone was seen more than once but under ten times. The genes are TRBV27 and TRBJ2-1, with TRBD2 matching over 7 bases. V trimming: 6 bases; J trimming: 0 bases; junction bases outside the gene matches: 5. From germline, CDR1 is MNHEY and CDR2 SMNVEV (reference sequence). The CDR3 has 15 residues. The CDR3 coding sequence is TGTGCCAGCAGCCGCGGGGGTGGCTCCTACAATGAGCAGTTCTTC. Translating it yields CASSRGGGSYNEQFF.

Only a few counts were recorded for this clone. Its ends do not fully match the called genes, so a read error is possible. The chain joins TRBV4-2 to TRBJ2-1; TRBD2 matches at 8 bases. This CDR3 comprises 13 residues. CDR1 and CDR2 from the germline V gene are LGHNA and YNFKEQ. CDR3 amino acids: CASRQAGANEQFF. The DNA for the CDR3 is TGTGCCAGCAGACAAGCGGGAGCTAATGAGCAGTTCTTC.

This clone was detected only a few times. The chain joins TRBV7-9 to TRBJ2-3, with D uncertain. This CDR3 has 13 residues. V lost 7 bases and J lost 4, with 12 bases in between. CDR1 and CDR2 (germline): SEHNR, FQNEAQ (reference sequence). The CDR3 spells CASIRKSADTQYF. For the CDR3, the DNA is TGTGCCAGCATTAGGAAATCGGCAGATACGCAGTATTTT. Supplemented by reference TRBV7-9 and TRBJ2-3, the full variable domain reads DTGVSQNPRHKITKRGQNVTFRCDPISEHNRLYWYRQTLGQGPEFLTYFQNEAQLEKSRLLSDRFSAERPKGSFSTLEIQRTEQGDSAMYLCASIRKSADTQYFGPGTRLTVL.

This clone was seen ten or more times. The V call is TRBV7-9, the J call TRBJ1-2; D is unclear. The germline CDR1 and CDR2 sequences are SEHNR and FQNEAQ (reference sequence). V was shortened by 1 base and J by 0 bases, with 18 bases between the two germline ends. The CDR3 is 18 residues long. The CDR3 here is CASSLEGKFHTANYGYTF. The DNA of the CDR3 is TGTGCCAGCAGCTTAGAGGGCAAATTTCACACCGCTAACTATGGCTACACCTTC.

This chain joins TRBV4-2 and TRBJ2-3; 11 bases are shared with TRBD2. V was clipped by 3 bases and J by 3 bases; unmatched bases: 5. Germline V gives CDR1 LGHNA, CDR2 YNFKEQ. This CDR3 has 16 amino acids. CDR3 sequence: CASSQASGGRTDTQYF. In DNA, the CDR3 is TGTGCCAGCAGCCAGGCTAGCGGGGGGAGGACAGATACGCAGTATTTT.

This clone was recorded a few times. This chain links TRBV9 with TRBJ1-1, with TRBD1 matching 7 bases. V lost 4 bases to trimming and J lost 7 bases; unmatched junction nucleotides: 10. Germline V CDR1 and CDR2: SGDLS, YYNGEE. CDR3 length equals 14 residues. The CDR3: CASSTSGTALEAFF. The CDR3 region has the DNA TGTGCCAGCAGCACATCCGGGACAGCACTTGAAGCTTTCTTT.

The gene calls are TRBV7-3 and TRBJ2-1; D is ambiguous. In germline, CDR1 is SGHTA, CDR2 FQGTGA. This CDR3 has 14 amino acids. The V end was cut by 1 base, the J end by 0 bases, with 4 bases between. The CDR3 coding sequence is TGTGCCAGCAGCTTAAGCCCCTCCTACAATGAGCAGTTCTTC. The encoded protein is CASSLSPSYNEQFF.

This clone has a handful of counts. V and J are TRBV5-8 and TRBJ1-6, with a tentative D call TRBD1 (5 bases). Germline-derived CDR1 and CDR2 are SGHTS and YDEGEE. V lost 3 bases and J lost 7, with 11 bases in between. The CDR3 runs to 14 residues. DNA of the CDR3: TGTGCCAGCAGCTCTGGGACGTCGAATTCACCCCTCCACTTT. Translated: CASSSGTSNSPLHF.

J is TRBJ1-4 and V is TRBV11-2; a possible D gene is TRBD1 (6 bases). Trimming shortened V by 3 bases and J by 0 bases, and 11 bases separated the two germline ends. Germline-derived CDR1 and CDR2 are SGHAT and FQNNGV. The CDR3 sequence is 16 residues long. The CDR3 DNA reads as TGTGCCAGCAGCTTGGGACACCTTGCAACTAATGAAAAACTGTTTTTT. Translating it yields CASSLGHLATNEKLFF.

The chain carries TRBV6-6 and TRBJ2-1; the D is unclear. The CDR3 is 14 residues long. Germline V gene sequence: CDR1 MNHNY, CDR2 SVGAGI (reference sequence). Trimming took 5 bases from V and 0 from J, leaving 8 bases between them. CDR3 DNA: TGTGCCAGCAGTAAGGATCGCTCCTACAATGAGCAGTTCTTC. Protein: CASSKDRSYNEQFF.

V usage is TRBV7-3 and J usage is TRBJ2-7, with D possibly being TRBD1 (5 bases). Per germline, CDR1 SGHTA and CDR2 FQGTGA. Trimming stripped 3 bases from V and 2 bases from J, with 8 bases between. The CDR3 consists of 13 residues. CDR3 sequence: CASSFGQAYEQYF. The CDR3 bases are TGTGCCAGCAGCTTCGGACAAGCCTACGAGCAGTACTTC.

J is TRBJ1-4 and V is TRBV7-8, with D unclear. The CDR3 contains 14 residues. V dropped 8 bases and J dropped 0 bases, with 10 bases sitting between them. From germline, CDR1 is SGHVS and CDR2 FQNEAQ. CDR3 protein: CASGNTATNEKLFF. The CDR3 nucleotides are TGTGCCAGCGGAAACACTGCAACTAATGAAAAACTGTTTTTT.

The chain couples TRBV5-1 to TRBJ2-5; D gene unclear. The CDR3 has 14 residues. The germline gives CDR1 SGHRS, CDR2 YFSETQ. With 0 bases removed from V and 1 base from J, the gap between germline ends came to 7 bases. In DNA form, the CDR3 reads TGCGCCAGCAGCTTGGGAGACGGCCAAGAGACCCAGTACTTC. Its translation is CASSLGDGQETQYF.